The 22 T cell receptor beta chains listed next were all sequenced from one sample in a study of vaccination and CD4 T cells after COVID-19. No antigens are known for them. Specified treatment: approximately 11-day PBMC culture with coronavirus spike peptide pools or control peptides (ViraFEST assay). Cultured CD4+ T cells had their DNA profiled by the Oncomine TCR Beta short-read assay. TCRdb re-called the PCR reads with MiXCR, one entry per CDR3 protein. The repertoire holds roughly 14,000 distinct CDR3 sequences, with 40% to 60% as singletons. Material: CD4+ T cells from blood, cultured in vitro, obtained before SARS-CoV-2 vaccination. Source of these receptors: a human donor who had recovered from COVID-19.

Only a few counts were recorded for this clonotype. The genes are TRBV28 and TRBJ1-2; 9 nucleotides align to TRBD1. CDR3 size: 18 residues. Germline lookup yields CDR1 MDHEN and CDR2 SYDVKM. The V segment lost 5 bases and the J segment 4 bases; nucleotides outside the gene matches: 17. The CDR3 DNA follows: TGTGCCAGCAGTATCCTCATCCCACAGGGGGCAGGCGGCTATGGCTACACCTTC. Amino acid sequence: CASSILIPQGAGGYGYTF.

The chain joins TRBV19 to TRBJ2-3; D is possibly TRBD1 (6 bases). With 8 bases removed from V and 0 bases from J, the gap between germline ends came to 18 bases. The CDR3 loop spans 16 amino acids. Germline V gene sequence: CDR1 LNHDA, CDR2 SQIVND (reference sequence). The CDR3 protein is CASLGTGHPSTDTQYF. CDR3 nucleotides: TGTGCCAGTCTGGGGACGGGACACCCTAGCACAGATACGCAGTATTTT.

Worth noting for this clonotype: At one end the junction does not follow the germline gene, possibly because of a read error. J is TRBJ1-1 and V is TRBV5-1, with TRBD1 identical over 7 bases. CDR3 length equals 13 residues. Germline values: CDR1 SGHRS, CDR2 YFSETQ. The CDR3 loop reads CASTLTGSGEAFF. The CDR3, as DNA: TGCGCCAGCACCTTGACAGGGTCGGGTGAAGCTTTCTTT.

This clonotype has just a few counts. The V and J genes are TRBV4-1 and TRBJ1-5; 8 positions agree with TRBD1. The length of the CDR3 is 14 residues. Germline V gene data show CDR1 as MGHRA and CDR2 as YSYEKL. Germline trimming cut 4 bases from V and 7 bases from J; bases unmatched to any gene: 6. CDR3 amino acids: CASSLGQDYQPQHF. CDR3 nucleotides: TGCGCCAGCAGCCTGGGACAGGATTACCAGCCCCAGCATTTT.

V gene TRBV12-3 or TRBV12-4 combines with J gene TRBJ2-3, with D tentatively TRBD2 (7 bases). The V end lost 2 bases, the J end lost 2 bases, and 17 bases lay between the germline ends. There are 17 residues in the CDR3. The DNA for the CDR3 is TGTGCCAGCAGTTTAAAGGCGGGGGACAAGTACACAGATACGCAGTATTTT. Its protein product is CASSLKAGDKYTDTQYF.

This sequence joins TRBV2 and TRBJ2-3; TRBD2 matches at 8 bases. Germline values: CDR1 SNHLY, CDR2 FYNNEI. The CDR3 totals 14 residues. With V trimmed by 4 bases and J by 2 bases, 2 bases remained unmatched. CDR3 in amino acids: CASSVTSVTDTQYF. As DNA, the CDR3 is TGTGCCAGCAGTGTGACTAGCGTCACAGATACGCAGTATTTT.

This clonotype was counted once. The genes are TRBV1 and TRBJ2-1; TRBD2 is taken as the D call from the table, unchecked against the DNA. TRBV1 is recorded as a pseudogene. CDR3 length: 17 amino acids. The DNA of the CDR3 is TGCACCAGCAGCCAAGACAGGACTAGCGGGACGACCGATGAGCAGTTCTTC. Translating it yields CTSSQDRTSGTTDEQFF.

The V and J genes are TRBV6-5 and TRBJ1-4, with TRBD1 matching over 9 bases. With 2 bases clipped from V and 0 bases from J, the junction kept 1 base outside the gene matches. This CDR3 is 16 amino acids long. Germline CDR1 reads MNHEY; CDR2 reads SVGAGI. Here the CDR3 reads CASSYGQGTTNEKLFF. CDR3 nucleotides: TGTGCCAGCAGTTACGGACAGGGGACAACTAATGAAAAACTGTTTTTT.

CDR3: CASSQDRGYNSPLHF. CDR3 DNA sequence: TGTGCCAGCAGCCAGGACAGGGGGTATAATTCACCCCTCCACTTT. The chain combines TRBV7-2 with TRBJ1-6, with 10 bases aligning to TRBD1. The germline CDR1 and CDR2 sequences are SGHTA and FQGNSA. V lost 5 bases, J lost 4 bases, and 2 bases stayed unmatched. This CDR3 comprises 15 residues.

Note on this clonotype: The junction shows a germline mismatch at one end, possibly a read error. CDR3 region: CASGYKRQTEAFF. In DNA, the CDR3 is TGTGCCAGCGGTTACAAAAGACAGACTGAAGCTTTCTTT. This chain joins TRBV6-5 and TRBJ1-1, with a possible D match to TRBD1 (5 bases). Germline assignment: CDR1 MNHEY and CDR2 SVGAGI. The CDR3 is made up of 13 amino acids.

This clonotype was recorded only once. This chain joins TRBV4-1 and TRBJ2-6; perhaps TRBD2 as D (5 bases). The CDR3 has 16 residues. Between the trimmed V and J ends, which lost 0 bases and 4 bases, there was a span of 10 bases. Germline lookup yields CDR1 MGHRA and CDR2 YSYEKL. The chain's CDR3 is CASSQDRGTGANVLTF. CDR3 in DNA: TGCGCCAGCAGCCAAGATCGGGGTACCGGGGCCAACGTCCTGACTTTC.

On this clonotype itself: Because the CDR3 is missing its conserved closing phenylalanine or tryptophan, this is likely a read error. No DNA is shown, since the ends of the CDR3 on it are uncertain; the CDR3 is the one TCRdb lists. J is TRBJ2-7 and V is TRBV6-7; the table's D call TRBD1 went unverified against the DNA. TRBV6-7 counts as an open reading frame of uncertain function. The CDR3 sequence runs 14 residues, both termini included. CDR3: CASIPAGARATSST.

This clonotype was seen only a few times. The chain joins TRBV6-1 to TRBJ1-6, with a tentative D call TRBD1 (5 bases). This CDR3 is 17 amino acids long. Trimming pared 8 bases from V and 0 bases from J, leaving 17 bases between. CDR1 is MNHNS, CDR2 SASEGT, per germline. The CDR3 loop reads CASALSRASSYNSPLHF. Written as DNA, the CDR3 is TGTGCCAGCGCCCTAAGCAGGGCCAGCTCCTATAATTCACCCCTCCACTTT.

This clonotype was seen a few times. The V call is TRBV20-1, the J call TRBJ1-1; D perhaps matches TRBD1 (5 bases). CDR1 DFQATT and CDR2 SNEGSKA come from the germline V gene (reference sequence). The CDR3 contains 12 residues. CDR3 sequence reads: CRGTSANTEAFF. The CDR3 bases are TGCAGAGGGACCTCAGCGAACACTGAAGCTTTCTTT.

The J gene is TRBJ2-7, the V gene TRBV2; D ambiguous. Trimming cost V 3 bases and J 4 bases, with 4 bases left between them. Germline loops: CDR1 SNHLY, CDR2 FYNNEI. The CDR3 covers 11 residues. The CDR3 loop is CASSEFYEQYF. The CDR3 nucleotides are TGTGCCAGCAGTGAGTTTTACGAGCAGTACTTC.

This chain connects TRBV10-3 to TRBJ1-2; 7 bases match TRBD1. Germline V gene lookup returns CDR1 ENHRY and CDR2 SYGVKD. The CDR3 runs 14 residues. V gave up 1 base and J gave up 8 bases; unmatched junction bases: 7. The CDR3 region has the DNA TGTGCCATCAGTGAGTTCGAAGGGGGCGGAGGCTACACCTTC. It is translated as CAISEFEGGGGYTF.

In this sample, this clonotype turned up a few times. The CDR3 region has the DNA TGTGCCACCAGTGACCGTCGACAGGGAGCGGGCACCGGGGAGCTGTTTTTT. Protein: CATSDRRQGAGTGELFF. This chain uses TRBV24-1 with TRBJ2-2, with D possibly matching TRBD1 (7 bases). This CDR3 comprises 17 residues. V lost 4 bases and J 4 bases, leaving 18 bases between the germline ends. The germline V gene has CDR1 KGHDR and CDR2 SFDVKD.

The chain carries TRBV25-1 and TRBJ2-2; 11 nucleotides align to TRBD2. This CDR3 comprises 16 residues. The germline V gene encodes CDR1 MGHDK and CDR2 SYGVNS. V lost 4 bases and J lost 6; bases outside the gene matches: 7. The CDR3 loop is CASSGVAGGPSGELFF. CDR3 DNA sequence: TGTGCCAGCAGTGGAGTAGCGGGAGGGCCTTCCGGGGAGCTGTTTTTT. Together with reference TRBV25-1 and TRBJ2-2, the CDR3 gives the full variable domain: EADIYQTPRYLVIGTGKKITLECSQTMGHDKMYWYQQDPGMELHLIHYSYGVNSTEKGDLSSESTVSRIRTEHFPLTLESARPSHTSQYLCASSGVAGGPSGELFFGEGSRLTVL.

This clonotype was counted a few times. The chain recombines TRBV7-2 with TRBJ2-3; the D gene is possibly TRBD1 (5 bases). The germline gives CDR1 SGHTA, CDR2 FQGNSA. The ends were cut back, 3 bases at V and 6 bases at J, with 16 bases in the middle. The CDR3 runs to 15 residues. In DNA, the CDR3 is TGTGCCAGCAGCTTTGGTTATCCAGGGCAGGATACGCAGTATTTT. This sequence encodes CASSFGYPGQDTQYF.

This sequence joins TRBV7-2 and TRBJ1-1, with no clear D. The ends were cut back, 5 bases at V and 1 base at J, with 17 bases in the middle. The CDR3 contains 16 residues. Germline lookup yields CDR1 SGHTA and CDR2 FQGNSA. The CDR3 sequence is CASSLDLIGPNTEAFF. Here the CDR3 DNA reads TGTGCCAGCAGCCTAGACCTGATTGGACCGAACACTGAAGCTTTCTTT.

The chain joins TRBV28 to TRBJ2-7; 8 bases fit TRBD1. V gave up 6 bases and J gave up 4 bases; unmatched junction bases: 8. The CDR3 length is 14 residues. Germline CDR1 reads MDHEN; CDR2 reads SYDVKM. CDR3 residues: CASSPDRVGYEQYF. CDR3 nucleotides: TGTGCCAGCAGCCCGGACAGGGTGGGGTACGAGCAGTACTTC.

The sample holds a few counts of this clonotype. The V call is TRBV12-3 or TRBV12-4, the J call TRBJ1-1; 7 bases are a match to TRBD1. Unmatched junction bases numbered 4, after V lost 0 bases and J lost 3 bases. This CDR3 contains 15 residues. The CDR3, as DNA: TGTGCCAGCAGTTTAGCGGGACAGAGAGACACTGAAGCTTTCTTT. It specifies CASSLAGQRDTEAFF.